This T cell receptor (beta chain) was captured in a study of naive and memory T cell subsets. Study findings and constraints: From naive to CM, EM and EMRA, diversity decreased and Gini increased. Naive and memory subsets had different power law exponents for TCR abundance. In naive cells, over 95% of TCR sequences were seen only once.

Many counts were recorded for this clonotype. As yet, its antigen is unknown. Two oligonucleotides, mixed equimolar, formed the beta constant-region primer covering TRBC1 and TRBC2. Four rounds of PCR amplified the ligated cDNA using nested alpha and beta constant-region primers plus SP2. TCRdb re-analysed the UMI-ligation and nested PCR reads in MiXCR, keeping a single row per CDR3 protein. The sample records 95,000 to 150,000 distinct CDR3 sequences, roughly 36% being singletons. The clonotype was recovered from a human donor in good health. Sequenced: central memory CD4+ T cells from blood.

CDR3 nucleotides: TGTGCCAGCAGTTACAGAGGCCTAGCGGGGAGCACAGATACGCAGTATTTT. This gives the protein CASSYRGLAGSTDTQYF. V gene TRBV6-5 combines with J gene TRBJ2-3, with 9 bases fitting TRBD2. J gave up 0 bases and V 2 bases, and 6 bases lay outside the gene matches. From germline, CDR1 is MNHEY and CDR2 SVGAGI. The CDR3 contains 17 residues.